The 14 T cell receptor beta chains below all came from one sample that was sequenced in a study of blood T cell repertoires in COVID-19. Libraries were prepared by immunoSEQ multiplex PCR; TCRdb keeps only in-frame clonotypes and omits some of them. The sample holds around 250,000 clones; around 93% are singletons and the top ten take around 1.3%. The sequencing input was PBMCs or T cells enriched from blood (not recorded which). The source is a human donor in a cohort exposed to, infected with or recovered from COVID-19 (not recorded which). The donor label of this sample is uncertain.

The CDR3 nucleotides are TGTGCCAGCAGCGTAGACTGGGACAGCGCTTTGGGCACTGAAGCTTTCTTT. Translating it yields CASSVDWDSALGTEAFF. The chain couples TRBV9 to TRBJ1-1; 7 nucleotides match TRBD1. CDR3 size: 17 residues. The J segment lost 4 bases and the V segment lost 0 bases, leaving 12 bases of the junction unmatched. Per germline, CDR1 SGDLS and CDR2 YYNGEE.

V usage is TRBV4-3 and J usage is TRBJ1-1, with 7 bases matching TRBD1. Germline V lookup: CDR1 LGHNA, CDR2 YSLEER. The CDR3 extends over 14 amino acids. V dropped 0 bases and J dropped 5; count of bases not matched to a gene: 3. The DNA of the CDR3 is TGCGCCAGCAGCCAAGACAGGGGGAAAACTGAAGCTTTCTTT. This codes for CASSQDRGKTEAFF.

The chain couples TRBV3-1 (or the pseudogene TRBV3-2) to TRBJ1-4; TRBD1 agrees at 9 bases. The CDR3 runs 18 residues. Per germline, CDR1 LGHDT and CDR2 YNNKEL (reference sequence). V lost 1 base to trimming and J lost 3 bases; unmatched junction nucleotides: 9. CDR3 nucleotide sequence: TGTGCCAGCAGCCAAGCTAGGGACAGGGTCAGGGCTAATGAAAAACTGTTTTTT. This translates into CASSQARDRVRANEKLFF.

This sequence joins TRBV24-1 and TRBJ2-2, with 9 bases fitting TRBD1. Germline V gene data show CDR1 as KGHDR and CDR2 as SFDVKD. V trimming: 2 bases; J trimming: 7 bases; junction bases outside the gene matches: 10. This CDR3 is built from 17 residues. The CDR3 reads CATSDSLTGGNDGELFF. The CDR3 DNA follows: TGTGCCACCAGTGATTCGCTAACAGGGGGCAATGACGGGGAGCTGTTTTTT.

The rearrangement joins TRBV15 to TRBJ2-7; D is unresolved. The germline gives CDR1 LNHNV, CDR2 YYDKDF (reference sequence). With 5 bases removed from V and 9 bases from J, the gap between germline ends came to 14 bases. The CDR3 spans 12 residues. Here the CDR3 reads CATSSHFSLQYF. The CDR3 bases are TGTGCCACCAGCTCCCACTTCTCTCTGCAGTACTTC. The full variable domain, its missing parts supplied by reference TRBV15 and TRBJ2-7, is DAMVIQNPRYQVTQFGKPVTLSCSQTLNHNVMYWYQQKSSQAPKLLFHYYDKDFNNEADTPDNFQSRRPNTSFCFLDIRSPGLGDTAMYLCATSSHFSLQYFGPGTRLTVT.

The count of this clone is one. The rearrangement uses TRBV28 and TRBJ1-1, with 8 bases lining up with TRBD1. There are 14 residues in the CDR3. Trimming took 6 bases from V and 1 from J; bases not matched to a gene: 4. Germline assignment: CDR1 MDHEN and CDR2 SYDVKM. DNA for the CDR3: TGTGCCAGCAGGGCCGGGACAGGGAACACTGAAGCTTTCTTT. Its protein product is CASRAGTGNTEAFF.

V usage is TRBV5-6 and J usage is TRBJ1-5, with a tentative D call TRBD1 (6 bases). Germline V gives CDR1 SGHDT, CDR2 YYEEEE. This CDR3 is 14 amino acids long. V shed 0 bases and J shed 4 bases, with 8 bases lying between them. CDR3 protein: CASSLDRANQPQHF. The CDR3 nucleotides are TGTGCCAGCAGCTTGGACAGGGCAAATCAGCCCCAGCATTTT.

The CDR3 DNA reads as TGTGCCAGCAGCCAAGGACAGGGCCCTCAGCCCCAGCATTTT. This codes for CASSQGQGPQPQHF. V usage is TRBV3-1 (or the pseudogene TRBV3-2) and J usage is TRBJ1-5; 7 bases are shared with TRBD1. CDR1 and CDR2 from the germline V gene are LGHDT and YNNKEL (reference sequence). The CDR3 length is 14 residues. V gave up 1 base and J gave up 6 bases; unmatched junction bases: 3.

The J gene is TRBJ1-5, the V gene TRBV29-1; D may be TRBD1 (5 bases). The germline V gene encodes CDR1 SQVTM and CDR2 ANQGSEA. Trimming cost V 2 bases and J 6 bases, with 11 bases left between them. The CDR3 covers 13 residues. In DNA, the CDR3 is TGCAGCGTTGAACAGGGTCCCGGTCAGCCCCAGCATTTT. Encoded protein: CSVEQGPGQPQHF.

The chain joins TRBV5-4 to TRBJ1-1; 8 nucleotides line up with TRBD1. The CDR3 spans 12 residues. V lost 4 bases to trimming and J lost 6 bases; unmatched junction nucleotides: 2. The germline V gene encodes CDR1 SGHNT and CDR2 YYREEE (reference sequence). In nucleotides, the CDR3 is TGTGCCAGCAGCAAACAGGGGGCTGAAGCTTTCTTT. As protein: CASSKQGAEAFF.

The genes are TRBV2 and TRBJ2-3; TRBD2 matches 8 bases. The CDR3 has 16 amino acids. Germline V gives CDR1 SNHLY, CDR2 FYNNEI. Losses at the gene ends were 6 bases for V and 1 base for J; bases not matched to a gene: 9. For the CDR3, the DNA is TGTGCCAGCAGCCCAGAGACTAGCGTACGCACAGATACGCAGTATTTT. Its translation: CASSPETSVRTDTQYF.

The rearrangement joins TRBV5-6 to TRBJ2-7; no definite D call. CDR3 length equals 12 residues. The V end was cut by 1 base, the J end by 4 bases, with 6 bases between. Germline V gives CDR1 SGHDT, CDR2 YYEEEE. CDR3 region: CASSLNRYEQYF. As DNA, the CDR3 is TGTGCCAGCAGCTTGAACCGGTACGAGCAGTACTTC. The complete variable domain, with remaining parts taken from reference TRBV5-6 and TRBJ2-7, reads DAGVTQSPTHLIKTRGQQVTLRCSPKSGHDTVSWYQQALGQGPQFIFQYYEEEERQRGNFPDRFSGHQFPNYSSELNVNALLLGDSALYLCASSLNRYEQYFGPGTRLTVT.

The chain is built from TRBV3-1 (or the pseudogene TRBV3-2) and TRBJ1-2; D gene ambiguous. The CDR3 runs to 15 residues. V dropped 4 bases and J dropped 2 bases, with 14 bases sitting between them. Germline V CDR1 and CDR2: LGHDT, YNNKEL (reference sequence). The CDR3 protein is CASSPPRGANYGYTF. The CDR3 DNA sequence: TGTGCCAGCAGCCCCCCTCGGGGTGCGAACTATGGCTACACCTTC.

The gene calls are TRBV7-2 and TRBJ1-1, with D perhaps matching TRBD1 (5 bases). This CDR3 region has 14 residues. Trimming stripped 4 bases from V and 6 bases from J, with 15 bases between. Germline V lookup: CDR1 SGHTA, CDR2 FQGNSA. The CDR3 DNA reads TGTGCCAGCAGCTCGGGGGTAGGATTTTCTGAAGCTTTCTTT. It codes for CASSSGVGFSEAFF.